A single sample is the source of the 32 T cell receptor beta chains below, sequenced in a study of ipilimumab plus nivolumab after autologous stem cell transplantation (dated by TCRdb to the early 2020s). Receptor libraries were prepared by the immunoSEQ multiplex PCR assay. The table was pulled from immuneACCESS by TCRdb, which kept in-frame rearrangements only. Such tables lose some clones; where checked, under half of the loss comes from unresolved V genes, and the rest has no known cause. In all, the sample holds some 87,000 clones, and 65% to 85% of those were seen once. Under 2.5% of the sample rests with the top ten. This material consisted of PBMCs, taken in a trial of ipilimumab plus nivolumab as post-transplant consolidation. The receptors were gathered from a male donor with diffuse large B-cell lymphoma.

The sample holds one count of this clone. The V and J genes are TRBV11-2 and TRBJ2-2; 8 bases map to TRBD2. In germline, CDR1 is SGHAT, CDR2 FQNNGV. This CDR3 region has 16 residues. V was pared by 5 bases and J by 6 bases, with 11 bases of the junction left unmatched. CDR3 in amino acids: CASSPIGTSFSGELFF. CDR3 nucleotide sequence: TGTGCCAGCAGCCCCATCGGGACTAGTTTCTCCGGGGAGCTGTTTTTT.

The chain recombines TRBV11-2 with TRBJ1-2, with 8 bases fitting TRBD1. V dropped 4 bases and J dropped 8; count of bases not matched to a gene: 12. The CDR3 sequence is 15 residues long. Germline CDR1 is SGHAT and CDR2 is FQNNGV. This CDR3 is CASSSRQGPVAGYTF. The CDR3 DNA reads as TGTGCCAGCAGCTCTCGACAGGGGCCCGTGGCGGGCTACACCTTC.

The chain has TRBV6-1 and TRBJ1-1, with D possibly matching TRBD1 (5 bases). The CDR3 consists of 13 residues. Between the trimmed V and J ends, which lost 9 bases and 1 base, there was a span of 12 bases. The V gene's germline CDR1 is MNHNS and CDR2 SASEGT. The CDR3, as DNA: TGTGCCAGTGCAGGGACTGGGAACACTGAAGCTTTCTTT. This encodes CASAGTGNTEAFF.

The chain joins TRBV6-1 to TRBJ2-3, with 9 bases aligning to TRBD1. Germline CDR1 reads MNHNS; CDR2 reads SASEGT. This CDR3 comprises 15 residues. The trim removed 6 bases at V and 5 bases at J, leaving 9 bases unmatched. The CDR3, as DNA: TGTGCCAGCAGGGTGGAGGACAGGGGAATAGATACGCAGTATTTT. This gives the protein CASRVEDRGIDTQYF.

The chain combines TRBV5-4 with TRBJ2-3; perhaps TRBD2 as D (6 bases). V was shortened by 2 bases and J by 5 bases, with 12 bases between the two germline ends. CDR1 is SGHNT and CDR2 is YYREEE in the germline V gene (reference sequence). The CDR3 sequence is 14 residues long. This CDR3 is CASSFSGGIDTQYF. The CDR3 bases are TGTGCCAGCAGCTTTTCCGGGGGAATAGATACGCAGTATTTT.

V gene TRBV6-5 combines with J gene TRBJ2-2; unclear D gene. The CDR3 is 13 residues long. The V end was cut by 7 bases, the J end by 7 bases, with 13 bases between. Germline V gene lookup returns CDR1 MNHEY and CDR2 SVGAGI. This chain's CDR3 is CASTTGLFGELFF. The DNA for the CDR3 is TGTGCCAGCACCACGGGCCTTTTCGGGGAGCTGTTTTTT.

V usage is TRBV20-1 and J usage is TRBJ2-3, with a possible D match to TRBD2 (6 bases). The V end lost 3 bases, the J end lost 6 bases, and 7 bases lay between the germline ends. Per germline, CDR1 DFQATT and CDR2 SNEGSKA (reference sequence). This CDR3 has 11 residues. CDR3 bases: TGCAGTGCTAGCCGGGGGGATACGCAGTATTTT. Protein: CSASRGDTQYF.

The V call is TRBV18, the J call TRBJ1-3; no clear D gene. Trimming removed 3 bases from V and 4 bases from J, with 22 bases in between. The CDR3 has 18 residues. Germline CDR1 KGHSH, CDR2 LQKENI. CDR3 protein: CASSPSYFRAIGGNTIYF. The CDR3 nucleotides read TGTGCCAGCTCACCTTCATACTTTCGGGCCATTGGAGGAAACACCATATATTTT.

The chain has TRBV5-1 and TRBJ1-5; TRBD1 is a possible D gene (6 bases). The CDR3 covers 13 residues. V lost 0 bases, J lost 6 bases, and 7 bases lay in between. CDR1 and CDR2 (germline): SGHRS, YFSETQ. The CDR3 sequence: CASSLEGGQPQHF. DNA of the CDR3: TGCGCCAGCAGCTTGGAGGGGGGTCAGCCCCAGCATTTT.

The chain links TRBV6-6 to TRBJ2-7; TRBD2 might be the D (6 bases). CDR1 is MNHNY, CDR2 SVGAGI, per germline (reference sequence). The CDR3 runs to 13 residues. The V and J ends lost 2 bases and 3 bases respectively, with 8 bases between them. CDR3 nucleotides: TGTGCCAGCAGTTACAGCGGGTTCTACGAGCAGTACTTC. Encoded protein: CASSYSGFYEQYF.

The chain is built from TRBV21-1 and TRBJ2-2; the table names TRBD2, a call not compared with the DNA. TRBV21-1 corresponds to a pseudogene. The CDR3 length is 18 residues. The CDR3 coding sequence is TGTGCCAGCAGCAAATGGGGGGGACTAGACCGGAACACCGGGGAGCTGTTTTTT. It is translated as CASSKWGGLDRNTGELFF.

This clone was observed a single time. This chain links TRBV5-1 with TRBJ1-5, with D maybe TRBD1 (5 bases). The germline V gene encodes CDR1 SGHRS and CDR2 YFSETQ. The CDR3 sequence is 13 residues long. The germline V and J ends were trimmed by 5 bases and 8 bases, with 14 bases remaining between them. The CDR3 sequence is CASRMDGGEPQHF. DNA for the CDR3: TGCGCCAGCAGGATGGACGGAGGGGAGCCCCAGCATTTT.

Only one count was recorded for this clone. The genes are TRBV13 and TRBJ2-1; 7 positions match TRBD2. Looked up from germline, CDR1 is PRHDT and CDR2 is FYEKMQ (reference sequence). This CDR3 contains 16 residues. V trimming: 5 bases; J trimming: 4 bases; junction bases outside the gene matches: 11. CDR3 nucleotides: TGTGCCAGCAGCCCCTCACCCGGCGGGGGATACAATGAGCAGTTCTTC. Translation: CASSPSPGGGYNEQFF.

This clone has only one observation. V is TRBV6-1 and J is TRBJ1-1; D is possibly TRBD1 (6 bases). CDR1 MNHNS and CDR2 SASEGT come from the germline V gene. Trimming shortened V by 9 bases and J by 6 bases, and 20 bases separated the two germline ends. This CDR3 has 14 amino acids. CDR3 loop: CASSGTPPLAEAFF. CDR3 sequence (DNA): TGTGCCAGTTCCGGGACACCCCCGTTGGCTGAAGCTTTCTTT.

This clone has only a few counts. This chain uses TRBV7-9 with TRBJ2-1, with TRBD2 matching 7 bases. This CDR3 contains 16 residues. Germline V CDR1 and CDR2: SEHNR, FQNEAQ (reference sequence). V lost 5 bases and J lost 9; bases outside the gene matches: 16. The CDR3 spells CASSPASRLALREQFF. The CDR3 DNA follows: TGTGCCAGCAGCCCCGCATCTCGACTAGCTTTGCGTGAGCAGTTCTTC.

V and J are TRBV2 and TRBJ1-5; D not certain. The CDR3 spans 15 residues. Germline V gives CDR1 SNHLY, CDR2 FYNNEI. The V and J ends lost 10 bases and 0 bases respectively, with 16 bases between them. The CDR3 here is CANLEYGDSNQPQHF. CDR3 nucleotide sequence: TGTGCCAACCTTGAGTATGGGGATAGCAATCAGCCCCAGCATTTT. Filled out from reference TRBV2 and TRBJ1-5, the complete variable domain reads EPEVTQTPSHQVTQMGQEVILRCVPISNHLYFYWYRQILGQKVEFLVSFYNNEISEKSEIFDDQFSVERPDGSNFTLKIRSTKLEDSAMYFCANLEYGDSNQPQHFGDGTRLSIL.

The chain couples TRBV21-1 to TRBJ2-2; TRBD1, the D gene given by the table, was not confirmed from the DNA. TRBV21-1 constitutes a pseudogene. This CDR3 contains 16 residues. In DNA, the CDR3 is TGTGCCAGCAGCAAAGCGGGGACAGGGTACACCGGGGAGCTGTTTTTT. Its protein is CASSKAGTGYTGELFF.

The chain links TRBV11-2 to TRBJ2-3; either TRBD1 or TRBD2 may supply D (5 bases each). From germline, CDR1 is SGHAT and CDR2 FQNNGV. The CDR3 is 16 residues long. V was clipped by 5 bases and J by 1 base, with 16 bases between them. CDR3 nucleotides: TGTGCCAGCAGCCCCCTTTGGACGGGGCGCACAGATACGCAGTATTTT. Protein sequence: CASSPLWTGRTDTQYF.

The gene calls are TRBV9 and TRBJ2-3; D is perhaps TRBD2 (5 bases). The CDR3 totals 13 residues. From germline, CDR1 is SGDLS and CDR2 YYNGEE. Trimming shortened V by 0 bases and J by 9 bases, and 11 bases separated the two germline ends. The CDR3 loop is CASSVEDGGTQYF. CDR3 DNA sequence: TGTGCCAGCAGCGTAGAGGATGGCGGGACGCAGTATTTT.

The chain employs TRBV2 and TRBJ2-5, with D perhaps matching TRBD2 (6 bases). Trimming left V 7 bases short and J 5 bases short, with 17 bases between. The CDR3 extends over 14 amino acids. Germline loops: CDR1 SNHLY, CDR2 FYNNEI. The DNA for the CDR3 is TGTGCCAGCATGCCTGTCGGGAGCGGCGAGACCCAGTACTTC. This sequence encodes CASMPVGSGETQYF.

V gene TRBV19 combines with J gene TRBJ2-7; 7 bases line up with TRBD1. The CDR3 runs to 14 residues. The junction had 6 bases not matched to a gene; V was cut back by 5 bases and J by 2 bases. Looked up from germline, CDR1 is LNHDA and CDR2 is SQIVND (reference sequence). The CDR3 protein is CASSQNDRAYEQYF. The CDR3 DNA reads as TGTGCCAGTAGTCAAAACGACAGGGCCTACGAGCAGTACTTC.

This clone was found a few times. The gene calls are TRBV6-5 and TRBJ1-2; D remains unclear. V shed 2 bases and J shed 8 bases, with 3 bases lying between them. Germline CDR1 is MNHEY and CDR2 is SVGAGI. CDR3 length equals 10 residues. The CDR3 sequence: CASSYRGYTF. CDR3 nucleotide sequence: TGTGCCAGCAGTTACAGGGGCTACACCTTC.

CDR3 nucleotide sequence: TGTGCCAGCAGAGGATGGGGAGGGGACCAGCCCCAGCATTTT. It codes for CASRGWGGDQPQHF. This chain links TRBV27 with TRBJ1-5, with D possibly matching TRBD1 (5 bases). Germline V CDR1 and CDR2: MNHEY, SMNVEV (reference sequence). The CDR3 covers 14 residues. Trimming shortened V by 6 bases and J by 7 bases, and 16 bases separated the two germline ends.

The chain links TRBV18 to TRBJ2-7; TRBD1 matches at 7 bases. This CDR3 has 14 residues. The germline CDR1 and CDR2 sequences are KGHSH and LQKENI. Trimming at V came to 3 bases and at J to 3 bases, leaving 5 bases not matched to a gene. In DNA, the CDR3 is TGTGCCAGCTCACCCAATCCAGGGGGCTACGAGCAGTACTTC. This translates into CASSPNPGGYEQYF.

The J gene is TRBJ2-4, the V gene TRBV5-1; 12 bases map to TRBD2. Germline CDR1 reads SGHRS; CDR2 reads YFSETQ. The CDR3 is made up of 15 amino acids. Trimming removed 3 bases from V and 5 bases from J; junction bases left unmatched: 3. The CDR3, as DNA: TGCGCCAGCAGCTATGCTAGCGGGGGGGAAAACATTCAGTACTTC. Amino acids: CASSYASGGENIQYF.

In its sample, this clone was seen once. V is TRBV13 and J is TRBJ2-7, with 10 bases aligning to TRBD2. This CDR3 spans 14 amino acids. Trimming removed 3 bases from V and 4 bases from J; junction bases left unmatched: 3. The germline V gene encodes CDR1 PRHDT and CDR2 FYEKMQ (reference sequence). CDR3 coding DNA: TGTGCCAGCAGCTTTAGCGGGGGGTTATACGAGCAGTACTTC. Translation gives CASSFSGGLYEQYF.

This clone was counted a single time. The gene calls are TRBV30 and TRBJ1-5; a possible D gene is TRBD1 (5 bases). Trimming cost V 2 bases and J 0 bases, with 14 bases left between them. CDR3 length: 16 residues. Germline V CDR1 and CDR2: GTSNPN, SVGIG (reference sequence). CDR3 nucleotides: TGTGCCTGGAGTAAACTCGGGGGTTATAGCAATCAGCCCCAGCATTTT. Its translation: CAWSKLGGYSNQPQHF.

This sequence joins TRBV2 and TRBJ2-5; TRBD2 matches at 7 bases. The ends lost 6 bases at V and 3 bases at J; junction bases unmatched: 10. The length of the CDR3 is 15 residues. CDR1 is SNHLY, CDR2 FYNNEI, per germline. The CDR3 DNA sequence: TGTGCCAGCAGGGGAGCGTGGGGGAGGGAAGAGACCCAGTACTTC. This encodes CASRGAWGREETQYF.

The V and J genes are TRBV5-1 and TRBJ2-5; 12 bases are shared with TRBD2. J gave up 5 bases and V 2 bases, and 10 bases lay outside the gene matches. CDR1 is SGHRS, CDR2 YFSETQ, per germline. CDR3 size: 17 residues. CDR3 in DNA: TGCGCCAGCAGCTTTGCTAGCGGGGGGGCCCTCCGGGAGACCCAGTACTTC. Translated, it gives CASSFASGGALRETQYF.

The genes are TRBV7-8 and TRBJ1-3; D is unclear. The CDR3 has 16 amino acids. V was cut by 3 bases and J by 3 bases, with 15 bases left in between. Germline V gene data show CDR1 as SGHVS and CDR2 as FQNEAQ. Here the CDR3 reads CASSFNLPKSGNTIYF. CDR3 coding DNA: TGTGCCAGCAGCTTTAATCTGCCGAAAAGTGGAAACACCATATATTTT.

This chain joins TRBV14 and TRBJ2-1; 10 bases line up with TRBD1. The trim removed 2 bases at V and 15 bases at J, leaving 13 bases unmatched. Germline values: CDR1 SGHDN, CDR2 FVKESK. CDR3 length: 15 amino acids. The CDR3 DNA reads as TGTGCCAGCAGCCAACTCCGGGACAGGGGACTCGGTCTGTTCTTC. This translates into CASSQLRDRGLGLFF.

The rearrangement joins TRBV27 to TRBJ2-3, with unresolved D. The germline gives CDR1 MNHEY, CDR2 SMNVEV (reference sequence). The CDR3 has 16 residues. Trimming removed 5 bases from V and 1 base from J, with 16 bases in between. DNA for the CDR3: TGTGCCAGCAGTCCACAAATCGGGTCCGGCACAGATACGCAGTATTTT. Protein sequence: CASSPQIGSGTDTQYF.